Listed below are T cell receptor beta chains from one sample, sequenced in a study of identical twins. TCRdb processed the 5' RACE reads anew with MiXCR; each CDR3 protein has one entry. The table has around 490,000 distinct CDR3 sequences, 13% to 15% seen once; the top ten hold 0.44%. Another study also made use of these data, one on yellow fever vaccine responses in identical twins.

The sequenced sample consisted of CD4+ T cells sorted from blood. The receptors come from a woman aged 18-35 years in good health. Each CDR3 is given with its conserved first and last residue. Each record gives: clone size, D gene, J gene, V gene, CDR3 DNA, CDR3 protein. The D gene is left open where the match is weak. Clone size is stated in some rows and not others, as once, few, many or a class when expanded.

>.|.|TRBJ1-5|TRBV7-9
TGTGCCAGCAGCGGCAGGGTAGATCAGCCCCAGCATTTT
CASSGRVDQPQHF
>many|TRBD1|TRBJ1-1|TRBV27
TGTGCCAGCAGTTTATTAGGGGGCGCAAACACTGAAGCTTTCTTT
CASSLLGGANTEAFF
>.|.|TRBJ2-2|TRBV28
TGTGCCAGCGAAGACTCCGGGACGGGGACCGGGGAGCTGTTTTTT
CASEDSGTGTGELFF
>.|TRBD2|TRBJ2-3|TRBV12-5
TGTGCTAGTGGTTTGGTACTCACGACTAGCGGGAGATCTACGCAGTATTTT
CASGLVLTTSGRSTQYF
>few|.|TRBJ2-5|TRBV20-1
TGCAGTGCCCCCAAGTACCAAGAGACCCAGTACTTC
CSAPKYQETQYF
>few|TRBD2|TRBJ2-7|TRBV3-1
TGTGCCAGCAGCCAAGATAGGACTAGGGGTCGCGAGCAGTACTTC
CASSQDRTRGREQYF
>.|.|TRBJ2-1|TRBV5-1
TGCGCCAGCGGGGGGACTCCCTTCGACAATGAGCAGTTCTTC
CASGGTPFDNEQFF
>few|.|TRBJ2-4|TRBV2
TGTGCCAGCAGTGATTCCCGGGTGGCCAAAAACATTCAGTACTTC
CASSDSRVAKNIQYF
>.|.|TRBJ1-6|TRBV12-3/TRBV12-4
TGTGCCAGCAGTTTAAGGCAGGTCTCTGGCTATAATTCACCCCTCCACTTT
CASSLRQVSGYNSPLHF
>few|.|TRBJ1-5|TRBV10-2
TGCGCCAGCAGTGAAGGTTGGGGACCCAACAATCAGCCCCAGCATTTT
CASSEGWGPNNQPQHF
>.|.|TRBJ1-1|TRBV27
TGTGCCAGCAGTGTAGCCCCCGGGGACACTGAAGCTTTCTTT
CASSVAPGDTEAFF
>.|TRBD1|TRBJ2-5|TRBV5-1
TGCGCCAGCAGCAAGCTGACAGGGCATGAGACCCAGTACTTC
CASSKLTGHETQYF
>few|TRBD2|TRBJ2-7|TRBV4-1
TGCGCCAGCAGCCATCTCTCCTCCGGGACTAACTCCTACGAGCAGTACTTC
CASSHLSSGTNSYEQYF
>.|.|TRBJ1-5|TRBV19
TGTGCCAGTAGTATGGTGGCCCCGTGGCAGCCCCAGCATTTT
CASSMVAPWQPQHF
>many|.|TRBJ2-5|TRBV12-3/TRBV12-4
TGTGCCAGCAGATGGGGGGAAGAGACCCAGTACTTC
CASRWGEETQYF
>.|.|TRBJ2-1|TRBV29-1
TGCAGCGTCTCAAACCACCGGGACAAGAACAATGAGCAGTTCTTC
CSVSNHRDKNNEQFF
>many|.|TRBJ1-1|TRBV6-2/TRBV6-3
TGTGCCAGCAGTTACTCGTGGATACGGGGGACTGAAGCTTTCTTT
CASSYSWIRGTEAFF
>few|.|TRBJ2-1|TRBV3-1
TGTGCCAGCAGCCAAGGCAGGAGCCTCTACAATGAGCAGTTCTTC
CASSQGRSLYNEQFF
>.|TRBD2|TRBJ2-1|TRBV29-1
TGCAGCGTTGAGGGGGGTCCTAGCGGGGAAAGAACTGAGCAGTTCTTC
CSVEGGPSGERTEQFF